These 9 T cell receptor beta chains were all obtained from the same sample, sequenced in a study of long-term antiretroviral therapy in people with HIV. Version v3.0 of the immunoSEQ assay ran at survey level. TCRdb's table, derived via immunoSEQ multiplex PCR, lists solely in-frame clones and lacks some. The table shows roughly 28,000 clones, with 82% occurring only once. Material: unsorted PBMCs, obtained 2.9 years after starting antiretroviral therapy. These receptors originate from a man aged 50-59 years with HIV.

This chain joins TRBV7-9 and TRBJ2-5; D may be TRBD1 (5 bases). The CDR3 totals 16 residues. Deletions cut 6 bases from V and 4 bases from J, with 21 bases between. Looked up from germline, CDR1 is SEHNR and CDR2 is FQNEAQ (reference sequence). The CDR3 protein is CASRRLERPQGETQYF. The DNA of the CDR3 is TGTGCCAGCAGAAGACTGGAGCGACCCCAGGGAGAGACCCAGTACTTC.

This chain connects TRBV5-6 to TRBJ2-7; D gene unclear. V shed 4 bases and J shed 2 bases, with 10 bases lying between them. The CDR3 is made up of 13 amino acids. Per germline, CDR1 SGHDT and CDR2 YYEEEE. DNA for the CDR3: TGTGCCAGCAGCCCGGGCAGGACCTACGAGCAGTACTTC. It is translated as CASSPGRTYEQYF.

This clone has only one observation. The chain recombines TRBV28 with TRBJ2-5; D remains ambiguous. CDR1 and CDR2 from the germline V gene are MDHEN and SYDVKM. Trimming stripped 1 base from V and 2 bases from J, with 11 bases between. The CDR3 has 15 amino acids. CDR3 bases: TGTGCCAGCAGTTTATCCGTAGCCAGTCAAGAGACCCAGTACTTC. Its protein product is CASSLSVASQETQYF.

This clone has just one count. The chain employs TRBV5-1 and TRBJ1-2; unclear D gene. The CDR3 extends over 13 amino acids. V lost 1 base, J lost 1 base, and 5 bases lay in between. Per the germline V gene, CDR1 is SGHRS and CDR2 is YFSETQ. The CDR3 DNA reads as TGCGCCAGCAGCTTGCAGGATAACTATGGCTACACCTTC. Amino acids: CASSLQDNYGYTF.

V and J are TRBV7-9 and TRBJ2-1; TRBD2 matches 10 bases. Losses at the gene ends were 5 bases for V and 9 bases for J; bases not matched to a gene: 10. Germline assignment: CDR1 SEHNR and CDR2 FQNEAQ (reference sequence). The CDR3 length is 15 residues. CDR3 coding DNA: TGTGCCAGCAGCCCCAGGAGCGGGGGGGCAAGTGAGCAGTTCTTC. Amino acids: CASSPRSGGASEQFF.

Notes on this clone: The sample contains more than one DNA sequence encoding this CDR3. This sequence joins TRBV5-1 and TRBJ1-2, with D unresolved. Germline V gene data show CDR1 as SGHRS and CDR2 as YFSETQ. CDR3 length equals 13 residues. The V end lost 4 bases, the J end lost 1 base, and 8 bases lay between the germline ends. CDR3 nucleotide sequence: TGCGCCAGCAGCCAAACAGTTAACTATGGCTACACCTTC. This gives the protein CASSQTVNYGYTF. The complete variable domain, with remaining parts taken from reference TRBV5-1 and TRBJ1-2, reads KAGVTQTPRYLIKTRGQQVTLSCSPISGHRSVSWYQQTPGQGLQFLFEYFSETQRNKGNFPGRFSGRQFSNSRSEMNVSTLELGDSALYLCASSQTVNYGYTFGSGTRLTVV.

The chain links TRBV7-2 to TRBJ1-2, with 9 nucleotides matching TRBD1. This CDR3 has 14 amino acids. Germline V gives CDR1 SGHTA, CDR2 FQGNSA. V lost 5 bases, J lost 4 bases, and 5 bases stayed unmatched. The CDR3 region has the DNA TGTGCCAGCAGCCCTGAGGACAGGGGCTATGGCTACACCTTC. It is translated as CASSPEDRGYGYTF.

The rearrangement joins TRBV7-2 to TRBJ2-7, with TRBD1 matching 8 bases. The CDR3 has 12 amino acids. CDR1 and CDR2 from the germline V gene are SGHTA and FQGNSA. Trimming removed 3 bases from V and 5 bases from J; junction bases left unmatched: 0. The CDR3 DNA is TGTGCCAGCAGCTTGACAGGGGACGAGCAGTACTTC. It codes for CASSLTGDEQYF.

The chain couples TRBV5-1 to TRBJ2-1; 9 nucleotides match TRBD2. Germline CDR1 SGHRS, CDR2 YFSETQ. With V trimmed by 1 base and J by 3 bases, 5 bases remained unmatched. The CDR3 extends over 16 amino acids. CDR3 nucleotide sequence: TGCGCCAGCAGCTTGATGGCGCGGGGGGGCTACAATGAGCAGTTCTTC. The encoded protein is CASSLMARGGYNEQFF.